The T cell receptor (beta chain) under discussion was sequenced for a study of cytomegalovirus exposure and HLA in healthy donors (dated by TCRdb to 2016 to 2017). Context from the whole study: An earlier analysis of several hundred of the donors reported more than 250 Gb of sequence data and around 110 million unique TCR beta sequences from roughly 180 million T cells. A later analysis re-analyzed previously published TCR beta repertoires from roughly 690 donors and added high-resolution HLA genotyping to study TCR occurrence patterns. Roughly 300 gigabases of sequencing data and around 85 million unique TCR sequences made up an early release that covered approximately 620 HLA-typed donors. Every repertoire in the discovery cohort had been generated on one and the same sequencing platform. Class I and class II HLA loci were covered by the typing at four-digit resolution. The aim of the study was to test whether cataloging public T cell receptors could identify signatures of past pathogen exposure. In the later analysis, no new phenotypic data were used to find candidate immune exposures; instead, reliance was placed on TCR beta sequences and their occurrence across donors. Of the 350 to 450 genotyped donors, 65% to 90% were placed in the genetic ancestry cluster associated with self-reported Caucasian donors. The study profiled the T cell repertoires of some 610 subjects by immunosequencing and related them to cytomegalovirus serostatus. Among some 410 genotyped donors of the cohort, an average of approximately 240,000 unique TCR beta nucleotide sequences was sequenced per donor, of which about 19% were non-productive. Alongside the repertoire data, information on donor age, sex, ethnicity and CMV serostatus was compiled. An earlier analysis of a few hundred of the donors applied high-throughput TCR beta sequencing to assess whether each TCR beta V gene segment acted as functional or pseudogenic. To predict cytomegalovirus infection status, the study combined high-throughput TCR immunosequencing, statistical association of individual TCRs with disease status, and machine learning. Along with the approximately 670-subject first cohort, a separate validation cohort of approximately 110 different subjects was used. The number of typed donors differed by locus: about 620-630 for A, B, C, DRB1 and DQB1; approximately 520 for DQA1; around 610 for DPA1; and around 470 for DPB1. Genome-wide SNP genotypes for about three fifths of the roughly 700 donors were used in a later genetic analysis, which treated that subset as a discovery cohort. About five DR-DQ haplotypes were handled as single units for association and clustering, since linkage in the cohort was strong. Overall results and qualifications from the work: Several of the top co-occurrence clusters appeared to be linked to parvovirus B19, influenza, CMV and Epstein-Barr virus, according to a later analysis. According to a later analysis, most CMV-associated TCR beta chains appeared to be HLA-restricted, and the HLA associations seemed to be driven largely by CMV exposure. According to the authors, the approach could potentially be generalized to other disease states and immunological phenotypes. The study listed 150 to 200 TCR beta chains as associated with cytomegalovirus. Because HLA typing was missing for some donors at each locus, association tests included only the typed subset. The classifier was reported to diagnose cytomegalovirus status with high specificity and sensitivity in both the original cohort and the validation cohort. A further reported finding was that TCR beta sequences accurately predicted the HLA-A and HLA-B alleles for most subjects in the first cohort. A later analysis found that HLA-associated TCR beta chains were more clonally expanded and had lower generation probabilities than equally common non-associated chains. Correlated functional status among segregating V segments might reflect linkage disequilibrium, but an unknown experimental factor could not be ruled out. In vitro tests confirmed that three of the cytomegalovirus-associated TCR beta chains recognize cytomegalovirus antigens. The cohort was sequenced for TCR beta chains only, and without alpha or paired-chain data the features that could be detected were limited. Specific HLA alleles were associated with 16,951 TCR beta sequences at a false discovery rate of 0.05 in a later analysis. Broadly in line with IMGT annotations, most TCR beta V segments showed up in productive rearrangements about 90% or about 30% of the time in an earlier analysis of around 600 of the donors. Presence/absence analyses assumed roughly uniform sequencing depth across donors, an assumption that may not hold. In a later analysis, TCR association rates were found to vary across HLA loci, with the most associated TCRs seen for DRB1 alleles and the fewest for HLA-C alleles. The sequencing pipeline was judged likely to have produced a cluster of highly shared sequence variants as a technical artifact. Strong co-occurrence of HLA alleles, especially DR and DQ, made assigning TCR associations to individual alleles difficult. The 87-base-pair reads could not distinguish some IMGT-functional V segments, including TRBV6-2 and TRBV6-3, so those segments were excluded. Most TCR sequences were seen in very few donors, while some public TCRs were found in many individuals. CMV serostatus was the only immune exposure information available for the cohort. A later genetic analysis associated a missense DCLRE1C variant with V-gene and J-gene trimming of TCR beta chains, and an independent cohort replicated the association. Because counts were too low, around 18 rarely observed V segments, including chromosome 9 orphons, were left out of the earlier analysis of a few hundred of the donors. A later genetic analysis reported fewer N-insertions in productive TCRs among donors in an Asian-associated ancestry cluster than the roughly 690-donor mean.

Inclusive of the bounding cysteine and phenylalanine, the CDR3 is 14 residues long. This entry keeps only the CDR3 DNA: 42 bases, framed from base 1. V and J are truncated by 7 bases and 0 bases respectively, leaving an intervening sequence of 11 bases. From a lookup of the germline V gene, CDR1 and CDR2 are SGDLS and YYNGEE. Libraries were built with the immunoSEQ multiplex PCR assay. For the multiplex PCR, a mixture combining 60 forward primers for TCR Vbeta segments and 13 reverse primers for TCR Jbeta segments was used. A multiplex PCR assay on genomic DNA amplified the CDR3 region of rearranged TCR beta genes. The Illumina HiSeq System was used to sequence the amplified TCR beta libraries as 87-base-pair reads. Per the original workflow: A later analysis tallied around 87 million unique TCR beta chains across the 666 repertoires, and around 9.9 million of those chains were shared by two or more donors. Raw reads were error-corrected and collapsed into unique sequences with a nearest-neighbor algorithm that merged closely related sequences to remove PCR and sequencing errors. Alignment of CDR3 sequences to IMGT reference sequences was used to assign V, D and J gene segments. Each retained sequence needed at least a six-nucleotide match to both a V gene segment and a J gene segment. A rearrangement counted as productive if the CDR3 had no stop codons and remained in frame with V and J, and every other rearrangement counted as non-productive. Following IMGT convention, CDR3 was defined as the stretch from the second conserved V-encoded cysteine to the conserved J-encoded phenylalanine. The earlier analysis of 587 of the donors excluded any sequence lacking an unambiguous match to a single V gene segment. In an earlier analysis of approximately 550 of the donors, V segments were called functional above 56.7% productive rearrangements and were called segregating when the between-donor standard deviation exceeded 5%. To diagnose cytomegalovirus status from the catalog of TCR beta chain sequences, a statistical classification framework was built. A later analysis assigned V and J genes by comparing TCR nucleotide sequences with IMGT/GENE-DB human TR gene sequences. A later analysis assigned CDR3 sequences and most-parsimonious VDJ recombination scenarios with the TCRdist pipeline. In a later analysis, each TCR beta chain was defined by its CDR3 amino acid sequence together with its V-gene family, and reads without a unique V-gene family were excluded. To address suspected cross-contamination and a sequencing artifact, a later analysis removed some 620 highly shared, low-generation-probability nucleotide sequences. For each public chain, a later analysis derived a clonal expansion index from normalized ranks of inferred template counts within each repertoire. A later analysis computed generation probabilities with a VDJ recombination model fitted to out-of-frame rearrangements, and checked the results against IGoR. In a later analysis, TCR-TCR, TCR-HLA and TCR-CMV co-occurrence was scored with hypergeometric tests, and a repertoire-size bias correction was applied to TCR pairs. A later analysis estimated false discovery rates by permuting HLA or CMV assignments 20 times. In a later analysis, co-occurring TCRs were grouped with DBSCAN, and TCRdist sequence similarity was added when clustering was performed within HLA-allele-positive subsets. Repertoires with fewer than 30,000 or more than 120,000 public chains, plus five repertoires with anomalous nucleotide sharing, were excluded from co-occurrence clustering. The table comes from immuneACCESS by way of TCRdb, which keeps in-frame sequences with V and J called. Part of the clones is missing from these tables; in studies checked, under half for an unresolved V gene and the rest for unknown reasons. The V and J calls and clone size were taken over from that table, and D and trimming were inferred from the DNA. Within this sample are fewer than 200,000 clones, with around 73% of them counted one time only. Under 5.5% of the sample lies in the top ten.

The cohort comprised under 700 healthy bone marrow donors. Cohort members were all nominally healthy when sampled, although unrecorded immune exposures were likely present. The donor was CMV seropositive and belonged to the group of 250 to 300 seropositive cohort members. Each donor provided a peripheral blood sample, and peripheral blood mononuclear cells were used for TCR beta sequencing. The Qiagen DNeasy Blood Extraction Kit was used to extract genomic DNA from the blood cell samples. To note about this clone: Its antigen is not yet known. No qualities accompany the bases; no much larger clone lies one base away.

The material sequenced was PBMCs. This sequence originates from a woman aged 18-30 years in good health and CMV-seropositive. The chain is assembled from TRBV9 and TRBJ1-5; the D gene cannot be named for sure. The CDR3 amino acid sequence is: CASGRGSSNQPQHF. The nucleotide sequence reads TGTGCCAGCGGGAGAGGTAGTAGCAATCAGCCCCAGCATTTT.